This T cell receptor (beta chain) was captured by sequencing in a study of T cells in Graves' hyperthyroidism and ophthalmopathy. Ophthalmopathy patients all had a Clinical Activity Score of at least 3, a NOSPECS grade of at least 4 and disease under 3 months old. The study excluded patients with uncontrolled infection, other autoimmune disease, pregnancy or lactation. Diagnosis rested on symptoms, serum thyroxine and TRAb, thyroid ultrasound, and orbital computed tomography. The germline V gene has CDR1 SGHTA and CDR2 FQGTGA. The CDR3 sequence is 16 residues long. Deletions cut 2 bases from V and 7 bases from J, with 17 bases between. Amplification of TCR beta CDR3 regions was performed using RNA transcripts as template. Researchers ran a first-round RT-PCR on the TCR CDR3 using the HTBI primer set. MiXCR, run by TCRdb on the multiplex PCR reads, gives a single entry per CDR3 protein. The sample has 300,000 to 500,000 distinct CDR3 sequences; about an eighth are singletons.

This clonotype originated in a man aged 50 to 59 with Graves' ophthalmopathy. The sample was blood. The rearrangement links TRBV7-3 to TRBJ2-2; possibly TRBD2 for D (5 bases). CDR3 protein: CASSLSPGMEDGELFF. The DNA for the CDR3 is TGTGCCAGCAGCTTATCTCCGGGCATGGAGGACGGGGAGCTGTTTTTT.